This T cell receptor (beta chain) was profiled in a study of blood T cell repertoires in COVID-19. Original handling: Amplifying reference gene primers gave estimates of nucleated cell counts. Assay: immunoSEQ multiplex PCR; the TCRdb copy retains only in-frame clones and omits some. Clone size and the V and J calls come from that table; the DNA yielded D and trimming. The data show about 160,000 clones, with 70% to 90% seen just once and approximately 3% held by the top ten. The length of the CDR3 is 14 residues. Germline lookup yields CDR1 SNHLY and CDR2 FYNNEI. Trimming pared 5 bases from V and 7 bases from J, leaving 15 bases between.

The sample comprised peripheral blood. The V gene is TRBV2, the J gene TRBJ1-5, with D tentatively TRBD1 (6 bases). This receptor was taken from a man aged 60 to 75 with acute or convalescent COVID-19. The DNA of the CDR3 is TGTGCCAGCAGTCCGAACAGGGTTGGGCAGCCCCAGCATTTT. Residues: CASSPNRVGQPQHF.